The 15 T cell receptor beta chains listed next were all sequenced from one sample in a study of prognosis after radiotherapy for stage I lung cancer. Two-round multiplex PCR, the amplification method, yielded TCR beta CDR3 from genomic DNA. Used in first-round PCR were primers specific to each TRBV and TRBJ gene. TCRdb reprocessed the multiplex PCR reads via MiXCR and lists one record per CDR3 protein. The sample includes approximately 28,000 distinct CDR3 sequences, 25% to 35% of them seen just once. Sequenced material: PBMCs, taken before or after stereotactic body radiation therapy (not recorded which). These receptors were taken from a donor at least 50 years old with non-small cell lung cancer.

The chain uses TRBV28 and TRBJ2-7, with a possible D match to TRBD2 (6 bases). The CDR3 consists of 14 residues. Germline V gene lookup returns CDR1 MDHEN and CDR2 SYDVKM. The ends were cut back, 2 bases at V and 7 bases at J, with 15 bases in the middle. The CDR3 DNA is TGTGCCAGCAGTTTAGGAGGGCGTTGGGATGAGCAGTACTTC. Translating gives CASSLGGRWDEQYF.

The chain has TRBV6-1 and TRBJ1-3; D is ambiguous. The V gene's germline CDR1 is MNHNS and CDR2 SASEGT. The CDR3 contains 12 residues. Trimming removed 1 base at V and 10 bases at J, with 8 bases between. CDR3 in amino acids: CASSEVGRTIYF. CDR3 in DNA: TGTGCCAGCAGTGAAGTGGGAAGAACCATATATTTT.

The sample holds many counts of this clonotype. The chain joins TRBV19 to TRBJ2-7, with D tentatively TRBD1 (5 bases). There are 11 residues in the CDR3. Trimming took 4 bases from V and 9 from J, leaving 10 bases between them. Germline loops: CDR1 LNHDA, CDR2 SQIVND (reference sequence). CDR3 nucleotides: TGTGCCAGTAGTACAGGGTCCGTGCAGTACTTC. Protein: CASSTGSVQYF.

This clonotype was counted ten times or more. This chain links TRBV7-9 with TRBJ2-5; D not resolved. V was clipped by 5 bases and J by 3 bases, with 4 bases between them. Germline CDR1 SEHNR, CDR2 FQNEAQ (reference sequence). The CDR3 spans 11 residues. The CDR3 spells CASSPKETQYF. CDR3 nucleotides: TGTGCCAGCAGCCCTAAAGAGACCCAGTACTTC.

A word on this clonotype: The likely explanation is a read error, given a far larger clone one base away. V is TRBV7-9 and J is TRBJ1-6; D is unresolved. Germline V CDR1 and CDR2: SEHNR, FQNEAQ (reference sequence). The CDR3 length is 14 residues. This CDR3 is CAISLGLRNSPLHF. Written as DNA, the CDR3 is TGTGCCATCAGCTTAGGCCTCAGAAATTCACCCCTCCACTTT. The whole variable domain, remainder taken from reference TRBV7-9 and TRBJ1-6, is DTGVSQNPRHKITKRGQNVTFRCDPISEHNRLYWYRQTLGQGPEFLTYFQNEAQLEKSRLLSDRFSAERPKGSFSTLEIQRTEQGDSAMYLCAISLGLRNSPLHFGNGTRLTVT.

The rearrangement joins TRBV6-2 or TRBV6-3 to TRBJ1-5; no clear D. V gave up 7 bases and J gave up 4 bases, with 14 bases separating them. The CDR3 is 14 amino acids. The germline gives CDR1 MNHEY, CDR2 SVGEGT. The chain's CDR3 is CASITIAGNQPQHF. CDR3 bases: TGTGCCAGCATAACGATAGCTGGGAATCAGCCCCAGCATTTT.

The sample holds many counts of this clonotype. This chain uses TRBV6-2 or TRBV6-3 with TRBJ2-6; D not certain. Trimming removed 7 bases from V and 0 bases from J, with 10 bases in between. This CDR3 comprises 15 residues. CDR1 and CDR2 (germline): MNHEY, SVGEGT. CDR3 residues: CASTDGSSGANVLTF. The CDR3 DNA is TGTGCCAGCACCGACGGGTCCTCTGGGGCCAACGTCCTGACTTTC.

This clonotype was recorded many times. The V call is TRBV7-2, the J call TRBJ2-5, with a weak D call TRBD2 (5 bases). V was trimmed by 5 bases and J by 2 bases, leaving 15 bases between them. This CDR3 is built from 15 residues. Per the germline V gene, CDR1 is SGHTA and CDR2 is FQGNSA. Written as DNA, the CDR3 is TGTGCCAGCAGCCCGCCGGAGGCTTTACAAGAGACCCAGTACTTC. This sequence encodes CASSPPEALQETQYF.

Concerning this clonotype itself: Just one base apart from a much larger clone, this may be a read error. The V gene is TRBV6-9, the J gene TRBJ1-1; D gene unclear. The CDR3 runs 13 residues. Germline V gives CDR1 MNHGY, CDR2 SVAAGI. Trimming left V 7 bases short and J 3 bases short, with 12 bases between. The CDR3 nucleotides are TGTGCCAGCAATTACGCCTGGTACACTGAAGCTTTCTTT. Its protein product is CASNYAWYTEAFF.

This clonotype was seen many times. CDR3 loop: CASRKDPNPNEQFF. CDR3 in DNA: TGTGCCAGCAGGAAGGATCCAAACCCCAATGAGCAGTTCTTC. The rearrangement uses TRBV6-2 or TRBV6-3 and TRBJ2-1; D is uncertain. This CDR3 spans 14 amino acids. Germline V gives CDR1 MNHEY, CDR2 SVGEGT. V was clipped by 6 bases and J by 6 bases, with 15 bases between them.

This clonotype was counted ten times or more. J is TRBJ1-3 and V is TRBV20-1; 7 bases are shared with TRBD1. This CDR3 region has 14 residues. The J segment lost 7 bases and the V segment lost 6 bases, leaving 12 bases of the junction unmatched. CDR1 is DFQATT, CDR2 SNEGSKA, per germline (reference sequence). CDR3: CSARRTGSGNTIYF. DNA of the CDR3: TGCAGTGCGAGACGGACAGGCTCGGGGAACACCATATATTTT.

Ten or more counts support this clonotype. The chain links TRBV6-1 to TRBJ2-2; the D gene is possibly TRBD1 (5 bases). The CDR3 loop spans 16 amino acids. CDR1 and CDR2 from the germline V gene are MNHNS and SASEGT. Trimming stripped 2 bases from V and 2 bases from J, with 12 bases between. In DNA form, the CDR3 reads TGTGCCAGCAGTGAATTATCTAGGGGTAACACCGGGGAGCTGTTTTTT. Translation: CASSELSRGNTGELFF.

This clonotype was counted many times. The V gene is TRBV27, the J gene TRBJ2-7; 15 nucleotides match TRBD2. V gave up 10 bases and J gave up 7 bases; unmatched junction bases: 11. Germline assignment: CDR1 MNHEY and CDR2 SMNVEV (reference sequence). This CDR3 comprises 15 residues. CDR3 DNA sequence: TGTGCCACCCGAGGACTAGCGGGAGGGCCTGGGGAGCAGTACTTC. Its translation: CATRGLAGGPGEQYF.

This clonotype showed up many times. The chain recombines TRBV6-1 with TRBJ2-6; unclear D gene. The CDR3 spans 14 residues. Deletions cut 5 bases from V and 4 bases from J, with 9 bases between. The germline gives CDR1 MNHNS, CDR2 SASEGT. DNA of the CDR3: TGTGCCAGCAGTCCGGAGTGGGGGGCCAACGTCCTGACTTTC. This gives the protein CASSPEWGANVLTF.

This clonotype has at least ten counts. The chain joins TRBV6-1 to TRBJ1-6; 7 nucleotides line up with TRBD1. The CDR3 runs 13 residues. V lost 8 bases to trimming and J lost 3 bases; unmatched junction nucleotides: 1. Germline CDR1 is MNHNS and CDR2 is SASEGT. The CDR3 region has the DNA TGTGCCAGCTGGGACAGCTATAATTCACCCCTCCACTTT. Its protein product is CASWDSYNSPLHF.